This T cell receptor (beta chain) is drawn from a study of cytomegalovirus exposure and HLA in healthy donors. Of note for this clone: Its target is unknown.

The CDR3 has 13 amino acids. Germline loops: CDR1 SEHNR, CDR2 FQNEAQ (reference sequence). V shed 5 bases and J shed 1 base, with 8 bases lying between them. General observations from the study: Common viral pathogens seemed to be connected with several of the most significant clusters, according to a later analysis.

Use of 60 Vbeta and 13 Jbeta primers characterized the PCR. Sequenced by immunoSEQ multiplex PCR; TCRdb stores in-frame clones only, minus some. The sample contains approximately 100,000 clones, about 85% of which appear only once. The clonotype comes from a man in his thirties or forties in good health and CMV-seronegative. J is TRBJ1-1 and V is TRBV7-9, with D unclear. Source material: PBMCs. CDR3 residues: CASSPAGNTEAFF. CDR3 DNA: TGTGCCAGCAGCCCCGCCGGGAACACTGAAGCTTTCTTT. The variable domain in full, completed from reference TRBV7-9 and TRBJ1-1, reads DTGVSQNPRHKITKRGQNVTFRCDPISEHNRLYWYRQTLGQGPEFLTYFQNEAQLEKSRLLSDRFSAERPKGSFSTLEIQRTEQGDSAMYLCASSPAGNTEAFFGQGTRLTVV.